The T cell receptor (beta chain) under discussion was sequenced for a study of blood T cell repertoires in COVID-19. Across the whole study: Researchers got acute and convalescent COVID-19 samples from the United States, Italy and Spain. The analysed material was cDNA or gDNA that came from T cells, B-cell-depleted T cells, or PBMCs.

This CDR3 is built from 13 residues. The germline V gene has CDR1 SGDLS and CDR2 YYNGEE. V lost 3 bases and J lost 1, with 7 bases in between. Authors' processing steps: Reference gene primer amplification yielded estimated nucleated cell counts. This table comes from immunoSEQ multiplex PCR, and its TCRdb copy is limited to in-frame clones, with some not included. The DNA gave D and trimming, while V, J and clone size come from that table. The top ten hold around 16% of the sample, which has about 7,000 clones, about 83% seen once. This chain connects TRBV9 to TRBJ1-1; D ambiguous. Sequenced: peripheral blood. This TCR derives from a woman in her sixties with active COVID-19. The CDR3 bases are TGTGCCAGCAGCGCGAGGCGGAACACTGAAGCTTTCTTT. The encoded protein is CASSARRNTEAFF.